The 30 T cell receptor beta chains given below trace back to one sample, sequenced in a study of T cells in Graves' hyperthyroidism and ophthalmopathy. RNA transcripts gave rise to amplified TCR beta CDR3 regions. TCR CDR3 underwent first-round RT-PCR with the HTBI primer set. Each CDR3 protein is one row after TCRdb ran MiXCR on the multiplex PCR reads. Among approximately 480,000 distinct CDR3 sequences, 20% to 25% were seen once, and the ten largest hold about 25%. The sample was blood. These receptors all come from a young man with Graves' hyperthyroidism.

This clonotype was seen many times. J is TRBJ2-2 and V is TRBV28, with D perhaps being TRBD1 or TRBD2 (5 bases each). V gave up 3 bases and J gave up 0 bases, with 8 bases separating them. The germline CDR1 and CDR2 sequences are MDHEN and SYDVKM. The CDR3 has 15 residues. For the CDR3, the DNA is TGTGCCAGCAGTTTGAGGGGTCCGAACACCGGGGAGCTGTTTTTT. Protein: CASSLRGPNTGELFF.

CDR3 in DNA: TGTGCCAGCAGCTTAGGCCTATCGGGGGACCGCTCCTACGAGCAGTACTTC. Translated: CASSLGLSGDRSYEQYF. The gene calls are TRBV13 and TRBJ2-7; D is perhaps TRBD2 (6 bases). The germline gives CDR1 PRHDT, CDR2 FYEKMQ (reference sequence). This CDR3 spans 17 amino acids. V gave up 0 bases and J gave up 0 bases, with 15 bases separating them.

This clonotype has ten or more counts. The chain is built from TRBV5-8 and TRBJ2-7, with D uncertain. The CDR3 covers 14 residues. Germline lookup yields CDR1 SGHTS and CDR2 YDEGEE. Deletions cut 3 bases from V and 5 bases from J, with 15 bases between. In nucleotides, the CDR3 is TGTGCCAGCAGCTACGGTGGGCGCGACGACGAGCAGTACTTC. It translates to CASSYGGRDDEQYF. Drawing the rest from reference TRBV5-8 and TRBJ2-7, the complete variable domain is EAGVTQSPTHLIKTRGQQATLRCSPISGHTSVYWYQQALGLGLQFLLWYDEGEERNRGNFPPRFSGRQFPNYSSELNVNALELEDSALYLCASSYGGRDDEQYFGPGTRLTVT.

This clonotype was counted at least ten times. The chain joins TRBV12-3 or TRBV12-4 to TRBJ1-1; D gene unclear. CDR3 size: 14 residues. Deletions cut 8 bases from V and 0 bases from J, with 13 bases between. The CDR3 sequence: CASRVDGLNTEAFF. Written as DNA, the CDR3 is TGTGCCAGCCGGGTGGATGGTCTGAACACTGAAGCTTTCTTT.

The chain couples TRBV6-1 to TRBJ2-5; D possibly corresponds to TRBD2 (5 bases). V was pared by 1 base and J by 4 bases, with 10 bases between. This CDR3 has 14 amino acids. CDR1 and CDR2 (germline): MNHNS, SASEGT. The CDR3 DNA reads TGTGCCAGCAGTGAAGTTGTCGGAGGAGAGACCCAGTACTTC. Its translation: CASSEVVGGETQYF.

A few counts support this clonotype. The rearrangement links TRBV5-6 to TRBJ1-2; 7 bases line up with TRBD1. Germline V gene lookup returns CDR1 SGHDT and CDR2 YYEEEE. Germline trimming cut 4 bases from V and 0 bases from J; bases unmatched to any gene: 9. CDR3 length: 16 amino acids. In nucleotides, the CDR3 is TGTGCCAGCAGCAGAACTGACAGGGCCTCTAACTATGGCTACACCTTC. It translates to CASSRTDRASNYGYTF.

This clonotype has at least ten counts. This chain connects TRBV15 to TRBJ1-5, with D unresolved. Trimming removed 0 bases from V and 4 bases from J, with 4 bases in between. This CDR3 contains 13 residues. Germline CDR1 is LNHNV and CDR2 is YYDKDF (reference sequence). DNA of the CDR3: TGTGCCACCAGCAGAGACAGGAATCAGCCCCAGCATTTT. This encodes CATSRDRNQPQHF.

This clonotype was seen ten or more times. The missing conserved phenylalanine or tryptophan at the end of this CDR3 makes a read error likely. The chain combines TRBV6-1 with TRBJ1-1; no clear D gene. Germline V gives CDR1 MNHNS, CDR2 SASEGT. Deletions cut 3 bases from V and 0 bases from J, with 8 bases between. This CDR3 region has 14 residues. The CDR3 loop reads CASSDRPMNTEAFL. In DNA form, the CDR3 reads TGTGCCAGCAGTGATCGACCGATGAACACTGAAGCTTTCCTT.

This clonotype came up once. Being one base from a much bigger clone, this may be a read error. The V gene is TRBV28, the J gene TRBJ2-7; the D is unclear. Germline V gene sequence: CDR1 MDHEN, CDR2 SYDVKM. CDR3 length equals 14 residues. The CDR3 nucleotides read TGTGTCAGCAGTTCCCCCGGACGGATCTACGAGCAGTACTTC. Amino acid sequence: CVSSSPGRIYEQYF.

This chain joins TRBV12-3 or TRBV12-4 and TRBJ1-5; D gene ambiguous. The CDR3 is made up of 14 amino acids. The V end was cut by 4 bases, the J end by 3 bases, with 10 bases between. The CDR3 sequence is CASSSGVDNQPQHF. DNA for the CDR3: TGTGCCAGCAGTTCCGGGGTTGACAATCAGCCCCAGCATTTT.

This clonotype was detected many times. J is TRBJ2-5 and V is TRBV7-6; 12 bases are a match to TRBD1. Trimming took 5 bases from V and 5 from J; bases not matched to a gene: 3. Germline V gene lookup returns CDR1 SGHVS and CDR2 FNYEAQ. The CDR3 is made up of 14 amino acids. The CDR3 loop is CASSGTGGRETQYF. CDR3 nucleotide sequence: TGTGCCAGCAGCGGGACAGGGGGCAGGGAGACCCAGTACTTC.

Ten or more counts support this clonotype. The chain carries TRBV19 and TRBJ2-2; D possibly corresponds to TRBD1 (6 bases). The V gene lost 5 bases and the J gene lost 3 bases, with 13 bases spanning the gap. Germline V gene data show CDR1 as LNHDA and CDR2 as SQIVND (reference sequence). This CDR3 contains 15 residues. This CDR3 reads CASSPYRDDTGELFF. The CDR3 DNA sequence: TGTGCCAGTAGTCCGTACAGGGATGACACCGGGGAGCTGTTTTTT.

This clonotype was recorded at least ten times. The V call is TRBV20-1, the J call TRBJ2-7, with a tentative D call TRBD2 (5 bases). The CDR3 contains 15 residues. V shed 0 bases and J shed 3 bases, with 15 bases lying between them. Germline-derived CDR1 and CDR2 are DFQATT and SNEGSKA (reference sequence). This chain's CDR3 is CSARERIGSYYEQYF. For the CDR3, the DNA is TGCAGTGCTAGAGAGCGCATTGGGAGCTACTACGAGCAGTACTTC.

This clonotype was seen a few times. The rearrangement uses TRBV2 and TRBJ2-6; 9 nucleotides agree with TRBD2. Per the germline V gene, CDR1 is SNHLY and CDR2 is FYNNEI. The CDR3 runs to 17 residues. V lost 7 bases to trimming and J lost 1 base; unmatched junction nucleotides: 8. The CDR3 bases are TGTGCCAGCACAAAGCGGGGGGCTACTTCTGGGGCCAACGTCCTGACTTTC. It is translated as CASTKRGATSGANVLTF.

The table lists this clonotype with a count of one. The CDR3 protein is CASSSTAFYSNQPQHF. The CDR3 bases are TGTGCCAGCAGTTCTACAGCCTTCTATAGCAATCAGCCCCAGCATTTT. This chain joins TRBV28 and TRBJ1-5; D not certain. Trimming left V 4 bases short and J 0 bases short, with 13 bases between. Germline V gene sequence: CDR1 MDHEN, CDR2 SYDVKM. This CDR3 spans 16 amino acids.

Here the CDR3 DNA reads TGCGCCAGCAGTTCTACAGGGGGCTCTCTCGAGCAGTACTTC. Residues: CASSSTGGSLEQYF. V is TRBV5-1 and J is TRBJ2-7, with TRBD1 identical over 9 bases. The length of the CDR3 is 14 residues. After removal of 5 bases from V and 6 bases from J, the junction contained 9 bases not matched to a gene. The germline V gene encodes CDR1 SGHRS and CDR2 YFSETQ. Supplemented by reference TRBV5-1 and TRBJ2-7, the full variable domain reads KAGVTQTPRYLIKTRGQQVTLSCSPISGHRSVSWYQQTPGQGLQFLFEYFSETQRNKGNFPGRFSGRQFSNSRSEMNVSTLELGDSALYLCASSSTGGSLEQYFGPGTRLTVT.

Comments on this clonotype: This could be a read error, since a much larger clone is one nucleotide away. The chain combines TRBV30 with TRBJ1-5; D gene unclear. Germline CDR1 is GTSNPN and CDR2 is SVGIG (reference sequence). Trimming pared 2 bases from V and 9 bases from J, leaving 14 bases between. The CDR3 runs to 13 residues. The CDR3 spells CAWSRGVDRPQHF. CDR3 nucleotides: TGTGCCTGGAGTCGGGGAGTGGATCGGCCCCAGCATTTT.

This clonotype has at least ten counts. V gene TRBV20-1 combines with J gene TRBJ2-4; D is unclear. CDR3 length: 13 amino acids. V was pared by 0 bases and J by 3 bases, with 6 bases between. From germline, CDR1 is DFQATT and CDR2 SNEGSKA (reference sequence). CDR3 nucleotide sequence: TGCAGTGCTAGAGAAGGCTACAAAAACATTCAGTACTTC. Translation gives CSAREGYKNIQYF.

The chain couples TRBV7-6 to TRBJ1-1, with D possibly TRBD1 on 6 matching bases. V dropped 1 base and J dropped 2 bases, with 8 bases sitting between them. Germline CDR1 reads SGHVS; CDR2 reads FNYEAQ. This CDR3 is 14 amino acids long. The CDR3 nucleotides read TGTGCCAGCAGCTTAGGGACAGATAACACTGAAGCTTTCTTT. Encoded protein: CASSLGTDNTEAFF.

This clonotype has a handful of counts. The chain links TRBV12-3 or TRBV12-4 to TRBJ2-7, with 8 positions matching TRBD1. Losses at the gene ends were 6 bases for V and 3 bases for J; bases not matched to a gene: 4. There are 13 residues in the CDR3. CDR3 coding DNA: TGTGCCAGCAGGGTACAGGGGGACTACGAGCAGTACTTC. Residues: CASRVQGDYEQYF.

V usage is TRBV27 and J usage is TRBJ1-1, with 9 bases lining up with TRBD1. Losses at the gene ends were 2 bases for V and 6 bases for J; bases not matched to a gene: 7. Germline CDR1 MNHEY, CDR2 SMNVEV (reference sequence). CDR3 length equals 15 residues. This chain's CDR3 is CASSLDLGQGAEAFF. CDR3 coding DNA: TGTGCCAGCAGTTTAGATTTGGGACAGGGTGCTGAAGCTTTCTTT.

This clonotype was observed at least ten times. The rearrangement uses TRBV7-8 and TRBJ2-7; either TRBD1 or TRBD2 may fit D (5 bases each). This CDR3 is 18 amino acids long. The germline V and J ends were trimmed by 0 bases and 6 bases, with 24 bases remaining between them. Germline values: CDR1 SGHVS, CDR2 FQNEAQ. The CDR3 coding sequence is TGTGCCAGCAGCTTAGCCGGACTTAACAGGCCCCCCTGGGTCGAGCAGTACTTC. It is translated as CASSLAGLNRPPWVEQYF.

This clonotype was observed at least ten times. This sequence joins TRBV2 and TRBJ2-5, with D tentatively TRBD1 or TRBD2 (5 bases each). The ends were cut back, 8 bases at V and 5 bases at J, with 15 bases in the middle. This CDR3 spans 13 amino acids. Germline V gene sequence: CDR1 SNHLY, CDR2 FYNNEI. The CDR3 reads CASRWNRRETQYF. DNA of the CDR3: TGTGCCAGCCGGTGGAACAGGAGGGAGACCCAGTACTTC.

This chain joins TRBV5-5 and TRBJ1-3, with D perhaps TRBD1 (5 bases). Germline V gives CDR1 SGHKS, CDR2 YYEKEE (reference sequence). The CDR3 runs 14 residues. V gave up 7 bases and J gave up 2 bases, with 13 bases separating them. The CDR3, as DNA: TGTGCCAGCGGTTTCCAGGGAACTGGAAACACCATATATTTT. This codes for CASGFQGTGNTIYF.

This clonotype was observed at least ten times. The chain is built from TRBV6-1 and TRBJ1-5; D call uncertain. Per germline, CDR1 MNHNS and CDR2 SASEGT. V lost 3 bases, J lost 11 bases, and 8 bases lay in between. The CDR3 covers 11 residues. CDR3 protein: CASSEVRSQHF. The CDR3 DNA sequence: TGTGCCAGCAGTGAGGTTCGGTCCCAGCATTTT.

This clonotype occurred many times. The rearrangement uses TRBV30 and TRBJ2-7, with D perhaps matching TRBD2 (6 bases). V was cut by 0 bases and J by 2 bases, with 8 bases left in between. This CDR3 has 13 residues. CDR1 and CDR2 (germline): GTSNPN, SVGIG (reference sequence). The CDR3 here is CAWSVGSPYEQYF. CDR3 sequence (DNA): TGTGCCTGGAGTGTCGGGAGCCCCTACGAGCAGTACTTC.

The V and J genes are TRBV29-1 and TRBJ1-2, with 7 nucleotides matching TRBD1. This CDR3 has 13 residues. Trimming cost V 4 bases and J 3 bases; bases outside gene matches: 5. Germline CDR1 and CDR2: SQVTM and ANQGSEA. In nucleotides, the CDR3 is TGCAGCGTTGCCCAGGGGGTGGACTATGGCTACACCTTC. Translation gives CSVAQGVDYGYTF.

This clonotype was counted ten times or more. The chain recombines TRBV11-1 with TRBJ2-7; TRBD1 agrees at 7 bases. The germline CDR1 and CDR2 sequences are SGHAT and FQDESV (reference sequence). The J segment lost 6 bases and the V segment lost 5 bases, leaving 22 bases of the junction unmatched. The CDR3 length is 18 residues. The CDR3 bases are TGTGCCAGCAGCGGCAGAGGGCGCAGGCAGGGGGAAAGACGCGAGCAGTACTTC. This sequence encodes CASSGRGRRQGERREQYF.

The V gene is TRBV20-1, the J gene TRBJ2-7, with 8 bases that match TRBD2. J gave up 2 bases and V 3 bases, and 3 bases lay outside the gene matches. The germline V gene encodes CDR1 DFQATT and CDR2 SNEGSKA (reference sequence). The CDR3 covers 13 residues. CDR3 loop: CSASREGPYEQYF. CDR3 coding DNA: TGCAGTGCTAGTCGGGAGGGCCCCTACGAGCAGTACTTC.

This clonotype was observed at least ten times. The CDR3 region is CASSPSEVNQPQHF. CDR3 bases: TGTGCCAGCTCACCCAGCGAGGTGAATCAGCCCCAGCATTTT. The chain has TRBV18 and TRBJ1-5; no firm D call. The CDR3 totals 14 residues. V was trimmed by 3 bases and J by 4 bases, leaving 10 bases between them. CDR1 KGHSH and CDR2 LQKENI come from the germline V gene.